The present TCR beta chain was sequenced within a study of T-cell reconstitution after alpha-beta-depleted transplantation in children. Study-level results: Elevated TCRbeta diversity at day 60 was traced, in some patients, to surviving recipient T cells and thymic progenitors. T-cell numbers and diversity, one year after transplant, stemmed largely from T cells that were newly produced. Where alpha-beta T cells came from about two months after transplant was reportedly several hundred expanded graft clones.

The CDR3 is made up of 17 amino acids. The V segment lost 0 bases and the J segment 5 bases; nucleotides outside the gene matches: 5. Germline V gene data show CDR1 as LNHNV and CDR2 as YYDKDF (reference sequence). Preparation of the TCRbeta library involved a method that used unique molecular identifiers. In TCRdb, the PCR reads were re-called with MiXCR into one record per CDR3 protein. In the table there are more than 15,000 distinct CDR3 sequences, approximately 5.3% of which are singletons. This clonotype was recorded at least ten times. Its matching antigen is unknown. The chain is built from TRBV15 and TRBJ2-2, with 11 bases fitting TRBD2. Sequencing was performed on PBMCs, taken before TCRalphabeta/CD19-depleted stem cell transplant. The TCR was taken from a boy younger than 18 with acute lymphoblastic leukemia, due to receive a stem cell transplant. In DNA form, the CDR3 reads TGTGCCACCAGCAGAGATTATCGGACTAGCGGGACCGGGGAGCTGTTTTTT. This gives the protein CATSRDYRTSGTGELFF.